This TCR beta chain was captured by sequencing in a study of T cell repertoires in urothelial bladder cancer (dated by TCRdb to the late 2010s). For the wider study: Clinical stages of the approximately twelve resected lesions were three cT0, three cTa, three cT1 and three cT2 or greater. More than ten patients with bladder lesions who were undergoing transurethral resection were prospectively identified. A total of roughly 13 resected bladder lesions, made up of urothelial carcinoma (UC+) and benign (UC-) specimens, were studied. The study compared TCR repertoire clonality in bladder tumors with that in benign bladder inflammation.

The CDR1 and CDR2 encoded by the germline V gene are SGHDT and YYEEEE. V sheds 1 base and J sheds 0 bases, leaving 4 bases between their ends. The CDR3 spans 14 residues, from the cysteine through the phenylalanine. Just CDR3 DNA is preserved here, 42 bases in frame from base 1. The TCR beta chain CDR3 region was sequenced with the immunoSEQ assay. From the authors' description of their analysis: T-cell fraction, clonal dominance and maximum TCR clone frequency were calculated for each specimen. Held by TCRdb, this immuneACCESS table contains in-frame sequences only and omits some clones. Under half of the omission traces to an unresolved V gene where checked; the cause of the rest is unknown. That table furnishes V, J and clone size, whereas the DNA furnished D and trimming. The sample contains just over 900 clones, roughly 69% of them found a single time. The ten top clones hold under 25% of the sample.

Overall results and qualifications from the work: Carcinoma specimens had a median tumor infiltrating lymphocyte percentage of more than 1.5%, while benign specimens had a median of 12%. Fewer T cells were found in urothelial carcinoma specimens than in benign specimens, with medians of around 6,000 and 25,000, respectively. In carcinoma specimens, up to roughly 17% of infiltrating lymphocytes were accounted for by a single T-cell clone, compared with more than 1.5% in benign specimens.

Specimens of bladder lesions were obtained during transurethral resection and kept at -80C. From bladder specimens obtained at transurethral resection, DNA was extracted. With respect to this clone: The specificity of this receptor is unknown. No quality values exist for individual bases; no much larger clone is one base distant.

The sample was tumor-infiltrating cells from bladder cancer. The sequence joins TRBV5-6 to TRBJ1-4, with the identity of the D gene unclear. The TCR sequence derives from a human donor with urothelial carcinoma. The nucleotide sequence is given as TGTGCCAGCAGCTTGATCGCAACTAATGAAAAACTGTTTTTT. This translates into CASSLIATNEKLFF.